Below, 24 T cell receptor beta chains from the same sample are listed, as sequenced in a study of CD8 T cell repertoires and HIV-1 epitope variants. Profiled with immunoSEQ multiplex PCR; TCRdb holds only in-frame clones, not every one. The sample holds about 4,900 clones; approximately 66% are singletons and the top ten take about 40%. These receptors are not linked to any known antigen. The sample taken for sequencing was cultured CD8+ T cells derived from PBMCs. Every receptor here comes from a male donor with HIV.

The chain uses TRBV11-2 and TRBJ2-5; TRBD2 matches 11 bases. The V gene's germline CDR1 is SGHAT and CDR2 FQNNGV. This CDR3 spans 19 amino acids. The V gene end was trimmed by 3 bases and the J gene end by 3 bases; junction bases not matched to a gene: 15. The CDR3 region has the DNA TGTGCCAGCAGCTTCCATCCCGAGAGTGTAGCGGGAGGGGAAGAGACCCAGTACTTC. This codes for CASSFHPESVAGGEETQYF.

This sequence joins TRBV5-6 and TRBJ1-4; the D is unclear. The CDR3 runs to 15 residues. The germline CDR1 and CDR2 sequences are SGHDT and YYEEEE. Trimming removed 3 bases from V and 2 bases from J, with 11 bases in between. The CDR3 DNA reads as TGTGCCAGCAGCTATCTCCCGGGTACTAATGAAAAACTGTTTTTT. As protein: CASSYLPGTNEKLFF. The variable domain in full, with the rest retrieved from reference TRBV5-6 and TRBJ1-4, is DAGVTQSPTHLIKTRGQQVTLRCSPKSGHDTVSWYQQALGQGPQFIFQYYEEEERQRGNFPDRFSGHQFPNYSSELNVNALLLGDSALYLCASSYLPGTNEKLFFGSGTQLSVL.

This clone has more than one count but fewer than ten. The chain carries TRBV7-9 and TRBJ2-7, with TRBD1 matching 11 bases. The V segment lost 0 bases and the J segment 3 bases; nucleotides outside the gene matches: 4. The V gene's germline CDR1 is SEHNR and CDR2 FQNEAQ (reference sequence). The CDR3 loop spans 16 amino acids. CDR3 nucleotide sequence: TGTGCCAGCAGCTTAGCGGGACAGGGGGTGGACTACGAGCAGTACTTC. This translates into CASSLAGQGVDYEQYF.

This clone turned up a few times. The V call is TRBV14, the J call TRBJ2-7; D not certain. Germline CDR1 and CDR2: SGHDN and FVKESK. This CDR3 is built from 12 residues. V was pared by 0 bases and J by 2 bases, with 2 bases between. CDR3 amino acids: CASSQETYEQYF. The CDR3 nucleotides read TGTGCCAGCAGCCAAGAGACCTACGAGCAGTACTTC.

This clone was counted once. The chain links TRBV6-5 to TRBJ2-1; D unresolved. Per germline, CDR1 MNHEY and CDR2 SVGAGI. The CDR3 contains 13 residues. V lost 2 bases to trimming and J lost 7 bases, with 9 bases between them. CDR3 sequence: CASSYQPRNEQFF. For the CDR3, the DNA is TGTGCCAGCAGTTACCAACCACGGAATGAGCAGTTCTTC.

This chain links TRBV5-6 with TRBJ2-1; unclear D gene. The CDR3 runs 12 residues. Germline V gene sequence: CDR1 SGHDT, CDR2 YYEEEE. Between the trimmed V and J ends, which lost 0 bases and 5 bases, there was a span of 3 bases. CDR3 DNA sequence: TGTGCCAGCAGCTTGGGGGACAATGAGCAGTTCTTC. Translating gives CASSLGDNEQFF.

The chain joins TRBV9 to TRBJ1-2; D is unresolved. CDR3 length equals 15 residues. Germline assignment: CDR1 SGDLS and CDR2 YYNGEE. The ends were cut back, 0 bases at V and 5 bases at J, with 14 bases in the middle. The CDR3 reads CASSVDNGFWYGYTF. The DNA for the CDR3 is TGTGCCAGCAGCGTAGATAACGGTTTTTGGTATGGCTACACCTTC.

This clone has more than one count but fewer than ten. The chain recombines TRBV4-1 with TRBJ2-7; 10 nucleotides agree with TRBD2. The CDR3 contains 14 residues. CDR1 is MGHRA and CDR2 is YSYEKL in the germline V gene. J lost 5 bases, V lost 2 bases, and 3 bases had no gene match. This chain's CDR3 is CASSQLAGDHEQYF. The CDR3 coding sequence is TGCGCCAGCAGCCAACTAGCGGGAGACCACGAGCAGTACTTC.

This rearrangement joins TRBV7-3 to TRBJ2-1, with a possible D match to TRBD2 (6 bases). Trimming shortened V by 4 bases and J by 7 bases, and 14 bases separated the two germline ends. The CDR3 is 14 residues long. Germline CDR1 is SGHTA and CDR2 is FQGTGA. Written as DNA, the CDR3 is TGTGCCAGCAGCTCCACCAATAGCGGTAATGAGCAGTTCTTC. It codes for CASSSTNSGNEQFF.

CDR3: CASSLAGQGSYNEQFF. In nucleotides, the CDR3 is TGTGCCAGCAGCTTAGCGGGACAGGGCTCCTACAATGAGCAGTTCTTC. This rearrangement joins TRBV7-9 to TRBJ2-1; 9 bases fit TRBD1. Trimming took 0 bases from V and 0 from J; bases not matched to a gene: 0. CDR3 length: 16 amino acids. CDR1 and CDR2 from the germline V gene are SEHNR and FQNEAQ (reference sequence).

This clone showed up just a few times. The CDR3 sequence: CASSSMIGTSGIAADEQYF. The CDR3 bases are TGTGCCAGCAGCTCCATGATAGGGACTAGCGGGATTGCCGCCGACGAGCAGTACTTC. The V gene is TRBV7-9, the J gene TRBJ2-7, with 13 bases lining up with TRBD2. The CDR3 runs to 19 residues. CDR1 SEHNR and CDR2 FQNEAQ come from the germline V gene (reference sequence). Losses at the gene ends were 4 bases for V and 5 bases for J; bases not matched to a gene: 17.

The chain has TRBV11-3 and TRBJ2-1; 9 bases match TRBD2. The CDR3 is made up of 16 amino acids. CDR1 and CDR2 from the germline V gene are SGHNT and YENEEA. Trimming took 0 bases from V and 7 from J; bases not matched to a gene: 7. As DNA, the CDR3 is TGTGCCAGCAGCTTAGATCCCGGACTAGCGTCGAATGAGCAGTTCTTC. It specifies CASSLDPGLASNEQFF.

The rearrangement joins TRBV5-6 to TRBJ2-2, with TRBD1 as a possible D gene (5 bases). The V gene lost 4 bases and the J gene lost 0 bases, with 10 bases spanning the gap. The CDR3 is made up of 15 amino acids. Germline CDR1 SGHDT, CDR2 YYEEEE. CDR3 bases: TGTGCCAGCAGCCCAGGGTTCGCGAACACCGGGGAGCTGTTTTTT. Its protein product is CASSPGFANTGELFF.

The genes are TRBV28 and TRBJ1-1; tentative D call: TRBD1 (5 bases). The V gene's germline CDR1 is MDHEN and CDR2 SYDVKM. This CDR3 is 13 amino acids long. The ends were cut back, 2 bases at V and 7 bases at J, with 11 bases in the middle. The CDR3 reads CASSLTGSFEAFF. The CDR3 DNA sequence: TGTGCCAGCAGTTTAACAGGTTCCTTTGAAGCTTTCTTT.

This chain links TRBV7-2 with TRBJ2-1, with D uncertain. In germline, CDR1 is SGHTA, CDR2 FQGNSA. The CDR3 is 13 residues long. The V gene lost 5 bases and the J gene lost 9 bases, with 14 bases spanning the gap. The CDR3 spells CASSAFSSGEQFF. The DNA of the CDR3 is TGTGCCAGCAGCGCCTTCTCTTCCGGTGAGCAGTTCTTC.

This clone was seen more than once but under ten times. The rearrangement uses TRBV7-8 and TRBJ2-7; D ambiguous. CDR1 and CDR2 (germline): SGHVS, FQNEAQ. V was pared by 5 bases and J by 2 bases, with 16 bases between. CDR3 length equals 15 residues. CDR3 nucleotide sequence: TGTGCCAGCAGCCTGACCGACGAGTGGGCCTACGAGCAGTACTTC. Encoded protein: CASSLTDEWAYEQYF. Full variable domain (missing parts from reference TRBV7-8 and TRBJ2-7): GAGVSQSPRYKVAKRGQDVALRCDPISGHVSLFWYQQALGQGPEFLTYFQNEAQLDKSGLPSDRFFAERPEGSVSTLKIQRTQQEDSAVYLCASSLTDEWAYEQYFGPGTRLTVT.

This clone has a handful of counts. DNA for the CDR3: TGTGCCAGCAGTTACGGAACCGCCCCGATCGAGCAGTACTTC. This sequence encodes CASSYGTAPIEQYF. The chain couples TRBV6-5 to TRBJ2-7; D remains ambiguous. V was cut by 2 bases and J by 6 bases, with 14 bases left in between. CDR1 is MNHEY, CDR2 SVGAGI, per germline. The CDR3 has 14 amino acids.

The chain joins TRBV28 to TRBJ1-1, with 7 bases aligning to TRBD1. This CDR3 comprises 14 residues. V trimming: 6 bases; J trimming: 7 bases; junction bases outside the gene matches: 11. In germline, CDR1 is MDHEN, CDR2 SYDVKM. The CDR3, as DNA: TGTGCCAGCAGCCTATCAGGGGGTAGCTATGAAGCTTTCTTT. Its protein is CASSLSGGSYEAFF.

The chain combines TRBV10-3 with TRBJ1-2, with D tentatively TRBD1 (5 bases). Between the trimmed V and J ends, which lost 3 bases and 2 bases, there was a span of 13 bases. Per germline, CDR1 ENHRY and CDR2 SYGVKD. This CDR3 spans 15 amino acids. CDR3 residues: CAISDQTRGNYGYTF. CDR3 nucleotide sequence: TGTGCCATCAGTGATCAAACTAGGGGAAACTATGGCTACACCTTC.

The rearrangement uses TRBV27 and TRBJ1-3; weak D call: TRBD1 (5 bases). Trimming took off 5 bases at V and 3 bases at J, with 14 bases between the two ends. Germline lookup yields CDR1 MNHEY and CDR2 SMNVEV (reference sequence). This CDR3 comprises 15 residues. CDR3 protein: CASSLTAGFGNTIYF. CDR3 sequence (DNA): TGTGCCAGCAGTCTAACCGCAGGGTTTGGAAACACCATATATTTT.

For the CDR3, the DNA is TGTGCCAGCAGCCAAGATCCCCCAGATACGCAGTATTTT. This translates into CASSQDPPDTQYF. This chain joins TRBV4-2 and TRBJ2-3; D uncertain. Trimming took off 0 bases at V and 4 bases at J, with 5 bases between the two ends. CDR3 length: 13 residues. From germline, CDR1 is LGHNA and CDR2 YNFKEQ.

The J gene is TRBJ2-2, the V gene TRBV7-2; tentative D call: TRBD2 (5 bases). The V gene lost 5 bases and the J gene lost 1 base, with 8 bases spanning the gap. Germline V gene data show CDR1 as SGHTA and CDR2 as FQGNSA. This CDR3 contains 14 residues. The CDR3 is CASSPGVNTGELFF. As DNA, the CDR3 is TGTGCCAGCAGCCCCGGGGTGAACACCGGGGAGCTGTTTTTT.

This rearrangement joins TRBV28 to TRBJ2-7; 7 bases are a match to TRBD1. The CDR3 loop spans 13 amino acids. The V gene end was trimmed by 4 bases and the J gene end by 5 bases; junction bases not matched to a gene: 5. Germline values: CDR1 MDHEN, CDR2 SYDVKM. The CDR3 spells CASSSDRADEQYF. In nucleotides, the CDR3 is TGTGCCAGCAGTTCAGACAGGGCAGACGAGCAGTACTTC.

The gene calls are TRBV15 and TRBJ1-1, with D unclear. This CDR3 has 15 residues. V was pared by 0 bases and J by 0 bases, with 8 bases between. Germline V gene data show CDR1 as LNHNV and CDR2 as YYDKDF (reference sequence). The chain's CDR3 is CATSRDRAVNTEAFF. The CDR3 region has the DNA TGTGCCACCAGCAGAGATAGGGCGGTGAACACTGAAGCTTTCTTT.